Below are 3 T cell receptor beta chains sequenced from a single sample in a study of blood T cell repertoires in COVID-19. The assay was immunoSEQ multiplex PCR, and TCRdb's table has in-frame clones only and misses some. The sample has hundreds of thousands of clones; around 88% are singletons. Sequencing was carried out using peripheral blood. Receptor source: a woman aged 50 to 60 with COVID-19, enrolled during active disease.

The chain carries TRBV2 and TRBJ1-2; 12 bases are shared with TRBD1. The CDR3 is 15 residues long. V was clipped by 10 bases and J by 7 bases; unmatched bases: 13. The germline V gene has CDR1 SNHLY and CDR2 FYNNEI. CDR3 sequence reads: CATIRGGQGASGYTF. The CDR3, as DNA: TGTGCCACCATTCGGGGGGGACAGGGGGCGAGTGGCTACACCTTC. The full variable domain, its missing parts supplied by reference TRBV2 and TRBJ1-2, is EPEVTQTPSHQVTQMGQEVILRCVPISNHLYFYWYRQILGQKVEFLVSFYNNEISEKSEIFDDQFSVERPDGSNFTLKIRSTKLEDSAMYFCATIRGGQGASGYTFGSGTRLTVV.

This rearrangement joins TRBV7-9 to TRBJ2-6; a possible D gene is TRBD1 (7 bases). The CDR3 has 17 residues. V was shortened by 5 bases and J by 2 bases, with 16 bases between the two germline ends. Looked up from germline, CDR1 is SEHNR and CDR2 is FQNEAQ (reference sequence). The CDR3 spells CASSTPGGNPGANVLTF. The CDR3 region has the DNA TGTGCCAGCAGCACCCCAGGGGGGAATCCTGGGGCCAACGTCCTGACTTTC.

V usage is TRBV28 and J usage is TRBJ1-1, with TRBD1 as a possible D gene (5 bases). Trimming left V 11 bases short and J 1 base short, with 8 bases between. CDR1 and CDR2 (germline): MDHEN, SYDVKM. The CDR3 totals 11 residues. The DNA of the CDR3 is TGTGCCGGCGGGGGGAACACTGAAGCTTTCTTT. Translated: CAGGGNTEAFF.